The sequence of this T cell receptor (beta chain) was determined in a study of Graves' ophthalmopathy and Graves' hyperthyroidism. Notes on the study in general: The model flagged ophthalmopathy progression at more than 70% sensitivity and nearly 75% specificity. A 13-signature model separated ophthalmopathy from stable hyperthyroidism, about 91% sensitivity, roughly 81% specificity.

CDR3 size: 16 residues. Trimming took 8 bases from V and 1 from J; bases not matched to a gene: 13. In germline, CDR1 is SGHAT, CDR2 FQNNGV. From fresh peripheral blood, 10 ml in volume, the PBMCs were obtained. The authors amplified TCR beta CDR3 regions from RNA transcripts. First-round RT-PCR with HTBI primers preceded a second-round multiplex PCR. TCRdb re-derived calls from the multiplex PCR reads in MiXCR, one entry per CDR3 protein. Of 350,000 to 450,000 distinct CDR3 sequences in the sample, about 18% were seen once. A note on this clonotype: The antigen is unknown.

The receptor's source is a woman aged 18-30 years with Graves' ophthalmopathy. Sequencing was done on a sample of peripheral blood. The rearrangement joins TRBV11-2 to TRBJ1-2, with 7 bases aligning to TRBD1. The CDR3 nucleotides read TGTGCCAGCCGGAATTGGGACAGAAGGATTAACTATGGCTACACCTTC. Its protein is CASRNWDRRINYGYTF.